A single T cell receptor beta chain is shown here with its context. What it binds is unknown. The germline V gene has CDR1 MNHNS and CDR2 SASEGT. The V end lost 4 bases, the J end lost 1 base, and 12 bases lay between the germline ends. This CDR3 is 15 amino acids long. The entry originates in a study of cytomegalovirus exposure and HLA in healthy donors. Study outcomes and limitations: Productive status was seen about 90% or about 30% of the time for most TCR beta V segments in an earlier analysis.

This PCR relied on a set of 60 Vbeta primers and 13 Jbeta primers. Produced via immunoSEQ multiplex PCR; TCRdb's table is partial and in-frame only. The table shows 150,000 or so clones, with 70% to 80% occurring only once. The clonotype originates from a woman aged 40 to 50 in good health and CMV-seronegative. This rearrangement joins TRBV6-1 to TRBJ2-3; weak D call: TRBD1 (5 bases). Sequencing was carried out using PBMCs. Here the CDR3 reads CASSGQPGGTDTQYF. The CDR3 bases are TGTGCCAGCAGTGGACAGCCAGGTGGCACAGATACGCAGTATTTT.